This T cell receptor beta chain was observed in a study of glioma-infiltrating T cells. Points from the study as a whole: Above-expected tissue-blood divergence occurred in all gliomas, most in low-grade ones. Only very few CDR3 sequences appeared in both tissue and blood.

On this clonotype: The antigen remains undetermined.

Trimming took 3 bases from V and 0 from J, leaving 9 bases between them. The germline gives CDR1 DFQATT, CDR2 SNEGSKA (reference sequence). The CDR3 loop spans 14 amino acids. Amplification of TCR alpha and beta CDR3 regions from RNA used iRepertoire nested multiplex PCR. Each CDR3 protein gets one entry after TCRdb re-called the multiplex PCR reads with MiXCR. The table lists about 140,000 distinct CDR3 sequences, about two fifths of them singletons, with more than 15% in the top ten. The TCR was taken from a human donor with low-grade glioma or glioblastoma, undergoing nonglioma brain surgery, or in good health (not recorded which). Specimen: glioma tissue, nonneoplastic brain tissue, or PBMCs (not recorded which). The rearrangement links TRBV20-1 to TRBJ1-3; D is unclear. The CDR3 sequence is CSASPLSSGNTIYF. CDR3 in DNA: TGCAGTGCTAGTCCCCTGAGCTCTGGAAACACCATATATTTT.